These 25 T cell receptor beta chains came from one sample sequenced in a study of post-analysis software for immune sequencing data. Broader study findings: TRBV segments more frequent in patients than in controls numbered a few and included TRBV5-6, TRBV5-1 and TRBV20-1.

The TCR beta cDNA libraries carried unique molecular identifiers. TCRdb fed the PCR reads into MiXCR, producing one record per CDR3 protein. The data contain about 200,000 distinct CDR3 sequences, approximately 28% of them singletons. These receptors are not linked to any known antigen. The specimen sequenced was blood. These receptors came from a girl under 18 with multiple sclerosis.

This clonotype appeared many times. The genes are TRBV20-1 and TRBJ1-5; 12 nucleotides align to TRBD1. This CDR3 is 14 amino acids long. The J segment lost 7 bases and the V segment lost 4 bases, leaving 5 bases of the junction unmatched. Per the germline V gene, CDR1 is DFQATT and CDR2 is SNEGSKA (reference sequence). CDR3 amino acids: CSAMGQGAGQPQHF. DNA for the CDR3: TGCAGTGCTATGGGACAGGGGGCAGGACAGCCCCAGCATTTT.

This chain joins TRBV5-1 and TRBJ2-3; D not resolved. Trimming took off 2 bases at V and 6 bases at J, with 7 bases between the two ends. The CDR3 consists of 12 residues. Germline V gene sequence: CDR1 SGHRS, CDR2 YFSETQ. CDR3 nucleotide sequence: TGCGCCAGCAGCTTCTATGCGGATACGCAGTATTTT. Translation gives CASSFYADTQYF.

This chain uses TRBV18 with TRBJ2-6; no reliable D call. CDR1 is KGHSH and CDR2 is LQKENI in the germline V gene. The CDR3 extends over 15 amino acids. Between the trimmed V and J ends, which lost 3 bases and 8 bases, there was a span of 14 bases. This CDR3 is CASSPNTRPPNVLTF. The CDR3 region has the DNA TGTGCCAGCTCACCCAATACGAGGCCGCCCAACGTCCTGACTTTC.

V and J are TRBV7-9 and TRBJ2-7; 10 bases agree with TRBD1. V trimming: 5 bases; J trimming: 6 bases; junction bases outside the gene matches: 10. In germline, CDR1 is SEHNR, CDR2 FQNEAQ (reference sequence). This CDR3 contains 15 residues. The CDR3, as DNA: TGTGCCAGCAGCCATGAGGGACAGGGGTCGGCCGAGCAGTACTTC. Protein: CASSHEGQGSAEQYF. Together with reference TRBV7-9 and TRBJ2-7, the CDR3 gives the full variable domain: DTGVSQNPRHKITKRGQNVTFRCDPISEHNRLYWYRQTLGQGPEFLTYFQNEAQLEKSRLLSDRFSAERPKGSFSTLEIQRTEQGDSAMYLCASSHEGQGSAEQYFGPGTRLTVT.

This clonotype has ten or more counts. The chain joins TRBV7-2 to TRBJ2-3; 11 bases line up with TRBD2. The CDR3 covers 15 residues. Per the germline V gene, CDR1 is SGHTA and CDR2 is FQGNSA. Losses at the gene ends were 6 bases for V and 4 bases for J; bases not matched to a gene: 6. CDR3 coding DNA: TGTGCCAGCAGATCACCGGGACTAGCGGCAGATACGCAGTATTTT. Amino acids: CASRSPGLAADTQYF.

Notes on this clonotype: A much larger clone lies one base from this, so it may be a read error. The CDR3 here is CASSPGTSGGIQETQFF. The CDR3 DNA reads as TGTGCCAGCAGTCCAGGGACTAGCGGGGGGATACAAGAGACCCAGTTCTTC. This chain connects TRBV12-3 or TRBV12-4 to TRBJ2-5; 15 bases fit TRBD2. TRBJ2-1 explains the end of the DNA better; the J call may be wrong. This CDR3 comprises 17 residues.

This clonotype was counted at least ten times. The gene calls are TRBV7-3 and TRBJ2-7; D may correspond to TRBD1 or TRBD2 (5 bases each). The germline V gene has CDR1 SGHTA and CDR2 FQGTGA. CDR3 length: 15 amino acids. Trimming pared 4 bases from V and 0 bases from J, leaving 13 bases between. This chain's CDR3 is CASSWTGRHSYEQYF. CDR3 coding DNA: TGTGCCAGCAGCTGGACGGGACGCCACTCCTACGAGCAGTACTTC.

This clonotype appeared a single time. The chain uses TRBV20-1 and TRBJ1-1; 10 nucleotides match TRBD1. V trimming: 5 bases; J trimming: 4 bases; junction bases outside the gene matches: 10. This CDR3 region has 15 residues. Germline V gene lookup returns CDR1 DFQATT and CDR2 SNEGSKA (reference sequence). The DNA for the CDR3 is TGCAGTGCTTTGGACAGGGGGAAAGGAGGCACTGAAGCTTTCTTT. Its translation: CSALDRGKGGTEAFF.

This clonotype was counted many times. The V call is TRBV20-1, the J call TRBJ2-1; TRBD2 matches 10 bases. Per the germline V gene, CDR1 is DFQATT and CDR2 is SNEGSKA (reference sequence). There are 13 residues in the CDR3. V shed 5 bases and J 7 bases; nucleotides not matched to a gene: 5. CDR3 region: CSAGPGLANEQFF. Written as DNA, the CDR3 is TGCAGTGCTGGGCCGGGACTAGCGAATGAGCAGTTCTTC.

This sequence joins TRBV28 and TRBJ2-2; TRBD2 agrees at 8 bases. J gave up 3 bases and V 2 bases, and 2 bases lay outside the gene matches. Germline V gene data show CDR1 as MDHEN and CDR2 as SYDVKM. The CDR3 extends over 15 amino acids. CDR3 bases: TGTGCCAGCAGTTTAGGACTAGCAGACACCGGGGAGCTGTTTTTT. Translated, it gives CASSLGLADTGELFF.

This clonotype was counted only a few times. The V call is TRBV4-2, the J call TRBJ1-1; TRBD1 is a possible D gene (5 bases). Deletions cut 1 base from V and 1 base from J, with 13 bases between. This CDR3 spans 16 amino acids. Germline CDR1 and CDR2: LGHNA and YNFKEQ. The CDR3 loop reads CASSQGLGLTNTEAFF. For the CDR3, the DNA is TGTGCCAGCAGCCAAGGGCTGGGGCTGACGAACACTGAAGCTTTCTTT.

CDR3 protein: CSVEGGEGLGTEAFF. The CDR3 DNA reads TGCAGCGTTGAAGGGGGAGAGGGGCTGGGCACTGAAGCTTTCTTT. The chain has TRBV29-1 and TRBJ1-1, with TRBD1 as a possible D gene (5 bases). V was clipped by 1 base and J by 4 bases, with 16 bases between them. The CDR3 has 15 amino acids. Germline V gives CDR1 SQVTM, CDR2 ANQGSEA.

The table lists this clonotype with many counts. This rearrangement joins TRBV4-1 to TRBJ2-6; D call uncertain. CDR1 and CDR2 (germline): MGHRA, YSYEKL. The CDR3 has 16 amino acids. Trimming cost V 5 bases and J 0 bases, with 11 bases left between them. CDR3 amino acids: CASSDPTRSGANVLTF. CDR3 bases: TGCGCCAGCAGCGACCCTACCCGCTCTGGGGCCAACGTCCTGACTTTC.

This clonotype was detected ten times or more. The V call is TRBV5-1, the J call TRBJ2-7, with 9 bases aligning to TRBD2. This CDR3 is 14 amino acids long. V lost 5 bases and J lost 4; bases outside the gene matches: 7. CDR1 and CDR2 (germline): SGHRS, YFSETQ. The CDR3 nucleotides read TGCGCCAGCAGAAAGCGGGAGGACGTTTACGAGCAGTACTTC. Its protein is CASRKREDVYEQYF.

About this clonotype: A much larger clone differs by one base, so this may be a read error. The CDR3 does not close with the conserved phenylalanine or tryptophan, likely indicating a read error. This rearrangement joins TRBV6-1 to TRBJ2-7; perhaps D is TRBD1 or TRBD2 (6 bases each). V lost 10 bases and J 3 bases, leaving 19 bases between the germline ends. This CDR3 has 14 amino acids. Germline V gene data show CDR1 as MNHNS and CDR2 as SASEGT. The CDR3 DNA sequence: TGTGCCACGCACGCGGGACACCCAGTCTACGAGCAGTACCTC. Translated, it gives CATHAGHPVYEQYL.

This clonotype occurred once. A much larger clone lies one base from this, so it may be a read error. This sequence joins TRBV12-3 or TRBV12-4 and TRBJ1-1, with D uncertain. Trimming left V 5 bases short and J 4 bases short, with 11 bases between. This CDR3 contains 13 residues. The CDR3 loop reads CASSLRVSTEAFF. CDR3 sequence (DNA): TGTGCCAGCAGTCTCCGGGTGAGCACTGAAGCTTTCTTT.

The rearrangement joins TRBV10-3 to TRBJ1-2; D may be TRBD1 (6 bases). The CDR3 covers 16 residues. The V end lost 4 bases, the J end lost 2 bases, and 17 bases lay between the germline ends. Germline values: CDR1 ENHRY, CDR2 SYGVKD. CDR3 amino acids: CAISGGTRRANYGYTF. The CDR3 region has the DNA TGTGCCATCAGTGGTGGGACACGCCGGGCCAACTATGGCTACACCTTC.

V and J are TRBV27 and TRBJ2-7; D tentatively reads TRBD1 or TRBD2 (7 bases each). The ends were cut back, 6 bases at V and 3 bases at J, with 15 bases in the middle. Germline-derived CDR1 and CDR2 are MNHEY and SMNVEV (reference sequence). The CDR3 is 14 residues long. The CDR3 DNA reads TGTGCCAGCAGCCAGGGGGGGGCCAGCTACGAGCAGTACTTC. Its translation: CASSQGGASYEQYF.

This clonotype showed up just a few times. V and J are TRBV20-1 and TRBJ1-3; D unresolved. The CDR3 runs 14 residues. The germline V and J ends were trimmed by 4 bases and 4 bases, with 14 bases remaining between them. Germline V CDR1 and CDR2: DFQATT, SNEGSKA (reference sequence). CDR3 DNA: TGCAGTGCTACAACCGGGTCTCTGGGAAACACCATATATTTT. This sequence encodes CSATTGSLGNTIYF.

This clonotype was detected only a few times. The junction departs from the called germline gene at one end, perhaps through a read error. The chain links TRBV12-3 or TRBV12-4 to TRBJ1-6; 8 bases are a match to TRBD1. The CDR3 contains 13 residues. CDR3 region: CAGSRGLGSPLHF. For the CDR3, the DNA is TGTGCCGGCAGCAGGGGGCTAGGATCACCCCTCCACTTT.

On this clonotype itself: This could be a read error, since a much larger clone is one nucleotide away. DNA for the CDR3: TGTGCCAGCACCGACCCGGGAGCCTACAATGAGCAGTACTTC. Its protein product is CASTDPGAYNEQYF. This chain joins TRBV4-2 and TRBJ2-7; the D gene is possibly TRBD2 (6 bases). CDR1 is LGHNA, CDR2 YNFKEQ, per germline. V was clipped by 7 bases and J by 7 bases, with 20 bases between them. The CDR3 is 14 amino acids.

This clonotype was counted ten times or more. J is TRBJ1-2 and V is TRBV28, with D possibly TRBD1 on 6 matching bases. The CDR3 loop spans 13 amino acids. Germline lookup yields CDR1 MDHEN and CDR2 SYDVKM. Trimming shortened V by 7 bases and J by 5 bases, and 14 bases separated the two germline ends. The CDR3 bases are TGTGCCAGCACCATTGGGGGGCGATATGGCTACACCTTC. Translation gives CASTIGGRYGYTF.

In the case of this clonotype: One base away lies a much larger clone, so this may be a sequencing read error. The chain recombines TRBV29-1 with TRBJ2-7, with 7 nucleotides matching TRBD1. Germline V gene sequence: CDR1 SQVTM, CDR2 ANQGSEA. This CDR3 has 12 residues. With V trimmed by 6 bases and J by 7 bases, 9 bases remained unmatched. The CDR3 DNA reads as TGCAGCGTCGGTCCAGGGGGTCATGAGCAGTACTTC. The encoded protein is CSVGPGGHEQYF.

The table lists this clonotype with many counts. This rearrangement joins TRBV13 to TRBJ2-7; 10 nucleotides line up with TRBD2. CDR1 is PRHDT, CDR2 FYEKMQ, per germline (reference sequence). V shed 5 bases and J 1 base; nucleotides not matched to a gene: 5. This CDR3 contains 15 residues. The CDR3 DNA follows: TGTGCCAGCAGCCTGAAGCGGGAGGGATCCTACGAGCAGTACTTC. Translation: CASSLKREGSYEQYF.

Here the CDR3 DNA reads TGTGCCAGCAGCGTAGAGACGGGAGGTTTAGCTTTTGAGACCCAGTACTTC. Protein sequence: CASSVETGGLAFETQYF. The rearrangement joins TRBV9 to TRBJ2-5, with TRBD2 identical over 7 bases. This CDR3 spans 17 amino acids. The germline V gene has CDR1 SGDLS and CDR2 YYNGEE. The ends lost 0 bases at V and 5 bases at J; junction bases unmatched: 13.